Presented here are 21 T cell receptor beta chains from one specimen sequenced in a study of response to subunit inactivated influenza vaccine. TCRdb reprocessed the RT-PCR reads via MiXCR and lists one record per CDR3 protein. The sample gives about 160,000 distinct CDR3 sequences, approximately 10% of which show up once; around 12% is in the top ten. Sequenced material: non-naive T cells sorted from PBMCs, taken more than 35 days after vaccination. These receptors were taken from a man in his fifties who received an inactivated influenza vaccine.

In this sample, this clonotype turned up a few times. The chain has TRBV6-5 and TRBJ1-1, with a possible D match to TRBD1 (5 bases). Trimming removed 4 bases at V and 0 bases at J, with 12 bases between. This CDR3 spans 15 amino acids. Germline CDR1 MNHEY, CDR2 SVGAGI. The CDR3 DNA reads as TGTGCCAGCAGTTTTGGGGGGGTTATGAACACTGAAGCTTTCTTT. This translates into CASSFGGVMNTEAFF.

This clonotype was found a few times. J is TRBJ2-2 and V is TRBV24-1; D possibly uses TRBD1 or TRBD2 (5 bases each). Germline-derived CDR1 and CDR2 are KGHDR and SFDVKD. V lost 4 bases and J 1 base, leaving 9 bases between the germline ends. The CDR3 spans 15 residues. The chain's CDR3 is CATSDSGRNTGELFF. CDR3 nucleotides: TGTGCCACCAGTGACTCGGGACGGAACACCGGGGAGCTGTTTTTT.

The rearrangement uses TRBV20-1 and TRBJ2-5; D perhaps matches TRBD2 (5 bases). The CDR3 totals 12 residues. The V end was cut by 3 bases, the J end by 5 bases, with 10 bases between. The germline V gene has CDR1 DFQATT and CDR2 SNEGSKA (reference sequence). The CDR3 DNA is TGCAGTGCTAGTAGGGAGAGGGAGACCCAGTACTTC. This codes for CSASRERETQYF.

The CDR3 coding sequence is TGTGCCAGTACGAGTGGCCTTAGCTCCTACAATGAGCAGTTCTTC. This sequence encodes CASTSGLSSYNEQFF. The chain uses TRBV28 and TRBJ2-1; D remains unclear. V lost 9 bases, J lost 0 bases, and 15 bases lay in between. Germline values: CDR1 MDHEN, CDR2 SYDVKM. This CDR3 contains 15 residues.

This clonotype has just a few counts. The DNA of the CDR3 is TGCGCCAGCAGCTCCTCCCGACAGGGCACCACTGAAGCTTTCTTT. It specifies CASSSSRQGTTEAFF. The V call is TRBV5-1, the J call TRBJ1-1; 7 nucleotides line up with TRBD1. V gave up 3 bases and J gave up 4 bases; unmatched junction bases: 9. From germline, CDR1 is SGHRS and CDR2 YFSETQ. CDR3 length: 15 amino acids. Filled out from reference TRBV5-1 and TRBJ1-1, the complete variable domain reads KAGVTQTPRYLIKTRGQQVTLSCSPISGHRSVSWYQQTPGQGLQFLFEYFSETQRNKGNFPGRFSGRQFSNSRSEMNVSTLELGDSALYLCASSSSRQGTTEAFFGQGTRLTVV.

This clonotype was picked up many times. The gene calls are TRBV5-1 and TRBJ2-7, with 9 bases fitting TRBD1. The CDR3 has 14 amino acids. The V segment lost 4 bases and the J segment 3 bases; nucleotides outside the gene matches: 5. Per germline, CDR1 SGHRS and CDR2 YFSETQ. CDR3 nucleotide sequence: TGCGCCAGCAGCACGACGACAGGGGGCTACGAGCAGTACTTC. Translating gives CASSTTTGGYEQYF.

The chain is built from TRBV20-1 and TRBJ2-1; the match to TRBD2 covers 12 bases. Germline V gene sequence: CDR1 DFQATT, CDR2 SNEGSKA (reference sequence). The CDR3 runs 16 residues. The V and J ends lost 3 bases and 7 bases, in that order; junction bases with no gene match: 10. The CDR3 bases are TGCAGTGCTAGTACTGCCACTAGCGGGAGGAGAAATGAGCAGTTCTTC. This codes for CSASTATSGRRNEQFF.

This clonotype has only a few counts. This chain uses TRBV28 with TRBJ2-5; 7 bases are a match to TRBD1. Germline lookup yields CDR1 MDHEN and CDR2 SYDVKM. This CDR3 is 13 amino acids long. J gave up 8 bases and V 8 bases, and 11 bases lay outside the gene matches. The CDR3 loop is CASFRGTGETQYF. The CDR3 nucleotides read TGTGCCAGCTTCAGGGGGACCGGGGAAACCCAGTACTTC.

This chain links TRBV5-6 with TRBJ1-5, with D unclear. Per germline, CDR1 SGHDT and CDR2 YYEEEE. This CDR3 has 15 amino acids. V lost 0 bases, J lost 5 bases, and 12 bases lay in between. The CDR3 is CASSLGPGRDQPQHF. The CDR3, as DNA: TGTGCCAGCAGCTTGGGCCCCGGGAGGGATCAGCCCCAGCATTTT.

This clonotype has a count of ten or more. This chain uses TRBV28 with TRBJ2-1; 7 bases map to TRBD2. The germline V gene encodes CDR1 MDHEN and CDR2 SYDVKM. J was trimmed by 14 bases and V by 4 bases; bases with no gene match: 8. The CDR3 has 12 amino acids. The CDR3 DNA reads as TGTGCCAGCAGTTCAACTAGCGTAGGAAAGTTCTTC. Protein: CASSSTSVGKFF.

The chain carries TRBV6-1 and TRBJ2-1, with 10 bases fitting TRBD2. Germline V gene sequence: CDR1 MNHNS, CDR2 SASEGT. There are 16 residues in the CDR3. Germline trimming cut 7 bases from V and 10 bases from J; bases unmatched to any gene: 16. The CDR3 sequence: CASTKVRTSGMGEQFF. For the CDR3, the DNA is TGTGCCAGCACCAAGGTGCGGACTAGCGGAATGGGGGAGCAGTTCTTC.

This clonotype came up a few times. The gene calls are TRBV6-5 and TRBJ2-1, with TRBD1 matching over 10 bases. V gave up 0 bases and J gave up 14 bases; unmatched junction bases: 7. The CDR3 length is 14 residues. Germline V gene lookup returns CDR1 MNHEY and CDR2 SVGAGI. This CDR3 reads CASSYSLADRGKFF. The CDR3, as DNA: TGTGCCAGCAGTTACTCTTTGGCGGACAGGGGGAAGTTCTTC.

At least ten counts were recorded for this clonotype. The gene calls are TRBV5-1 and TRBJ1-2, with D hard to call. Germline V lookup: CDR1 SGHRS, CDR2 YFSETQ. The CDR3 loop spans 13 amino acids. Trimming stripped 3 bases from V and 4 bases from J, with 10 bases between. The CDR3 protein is CASSSRSIYGYTF. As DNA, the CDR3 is TGCGCCAGCAGCTCCAGATCAATCTATGGCTACACCTTC. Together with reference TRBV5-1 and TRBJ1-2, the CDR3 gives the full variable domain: KAGVTQTPRYLIKTRGQQVTLSCSPISGHRSVSWYQQTPGQGLQFLFEYFSETQRNKGNFPGRFSGRQFSNSRSEMNVSTLELGDSALYLCASSSRSIYGYTFGSGTRLTVV.

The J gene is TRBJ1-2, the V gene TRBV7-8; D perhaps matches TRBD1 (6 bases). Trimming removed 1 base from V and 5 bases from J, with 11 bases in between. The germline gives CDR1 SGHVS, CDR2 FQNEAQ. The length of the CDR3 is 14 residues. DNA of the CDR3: TGTGCCAGCAGCTTAGTGCTACAGGGTTATGGCTACACCTTC. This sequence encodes CASSLVLQGYGYTF. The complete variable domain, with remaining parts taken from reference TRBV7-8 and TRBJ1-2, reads GAGVSQSPRYKVAKRGQDVALRCDPISGHVSLFWYQQALGQGPEFLTYFQNEAQLDKSGLPSDRFFAERPEGSVSTLKIQRTQQEDSAVYLCASSLVLQGYGYTFGSGTRLTVV.

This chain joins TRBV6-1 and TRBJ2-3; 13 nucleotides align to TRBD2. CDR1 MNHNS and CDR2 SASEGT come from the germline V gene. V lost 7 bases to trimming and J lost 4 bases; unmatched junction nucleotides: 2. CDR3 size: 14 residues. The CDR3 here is CASKGLAGPDTQYF. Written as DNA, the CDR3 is TGTGCCAGCAAGGGACTAGCGGGGCCAGATACGCAGTATTTT.

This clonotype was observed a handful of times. CDR3 residues: CASSPDRVWQPQHF. In DNA, the CDR3 is TGTGCCAGCAGTCCCGACAGGGTATGGCAGCCCCAGCATTTT. This chain connects TRBV28 to TRBJ1-5, with 7 bases fitting TRBD1. There are 14 residues in the CDR3. Trimming took 5 bases from V and 7 from J; bases not matched to a gene: 8. Germline V gene sequence: CDR1 MDHEN, CDR2 SYDVKM.

CDR3 sequence: CASSGLMGEPQHF. CDR3 bases: TGTGCCAGCAGTGGCCTAATGGGAGAGCCCCAGCATTTT. This chain connects TRBV12-3 or TRBV12-4 to TRBJ1-5; D unclear. V lost 5 bases and J 8 bases, leaving 13 bases between the germline ends. This CDR3 is 13 amino acids long.

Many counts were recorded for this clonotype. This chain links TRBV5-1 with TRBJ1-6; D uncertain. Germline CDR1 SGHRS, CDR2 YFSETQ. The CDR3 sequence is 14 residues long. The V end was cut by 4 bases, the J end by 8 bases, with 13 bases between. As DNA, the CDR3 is TGCGCCAGCAGCGTGGAAAGCGGGGATTCACCCCTCCACTTT. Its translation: CASSVESGDSPLHF.

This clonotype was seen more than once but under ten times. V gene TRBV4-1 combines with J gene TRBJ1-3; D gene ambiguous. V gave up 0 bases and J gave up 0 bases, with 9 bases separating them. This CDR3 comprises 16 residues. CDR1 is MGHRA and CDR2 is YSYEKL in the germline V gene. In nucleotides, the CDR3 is TGCGCCAGCAGCCAAGATGACGCGTTCTCTGGAAACACCATATATTTT. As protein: CASSQDDAFSGNTIYF.

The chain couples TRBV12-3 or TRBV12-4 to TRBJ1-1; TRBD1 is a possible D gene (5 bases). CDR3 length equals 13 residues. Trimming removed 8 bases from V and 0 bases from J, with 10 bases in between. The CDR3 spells CASFGRVNTEAFF. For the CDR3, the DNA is TGTGCCAGCTTTGGCAGGGTGAACACTGAAGCTTTCTTT.

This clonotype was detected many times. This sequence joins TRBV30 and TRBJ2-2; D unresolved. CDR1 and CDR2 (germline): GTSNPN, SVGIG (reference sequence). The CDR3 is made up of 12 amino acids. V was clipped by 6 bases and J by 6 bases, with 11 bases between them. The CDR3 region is CACGPSAGELFF. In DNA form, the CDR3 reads TGTGCCTGCGGGCCCTCAGCCGGGGAGCTGTTTTTT.